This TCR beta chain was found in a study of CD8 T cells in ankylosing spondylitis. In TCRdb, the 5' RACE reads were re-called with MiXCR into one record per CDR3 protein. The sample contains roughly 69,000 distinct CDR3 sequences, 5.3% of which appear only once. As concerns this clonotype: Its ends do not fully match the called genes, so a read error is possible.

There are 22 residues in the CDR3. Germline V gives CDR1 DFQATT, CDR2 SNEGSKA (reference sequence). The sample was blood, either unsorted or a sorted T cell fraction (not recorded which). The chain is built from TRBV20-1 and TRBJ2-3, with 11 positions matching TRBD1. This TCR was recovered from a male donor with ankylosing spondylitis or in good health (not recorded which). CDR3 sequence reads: CCARVHSPGTGGIWGYTDTQYF. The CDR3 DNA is TGCTGTGCTAGAGTTCATTCTCCCGGGACAGGGGGAATATGGGGATACACAGATACGCAGTATTTT.